This T cell receptor (beta chain) was observed in a study of response to subunit inactivated influenza vaccine. General observations from the study: Authors suggested each seasonal flu vaccination may recruit only limited numbers of new T cells.

A single record per CDR3 protein comes from TCRdb applying MiXCR to the RT-PCR reads. This sample has fewer than 600,000 distinct CDR3 sequences, with roughly 7.6% found just once. V shed 0 bases, J shed 3 bases, and the junction held 3 bases outside the gene matches. CDR1 LNHNV and CDR2 YYDKDF come from the germline V gene (reference sequence). This CDR3 has 15 residues. The sample holds a few counts of this clonotype. Its antigen is currently unknown. This clonotype was obtained from a man between 50 and 70 years old who received an inactivated influenza vaccine. The V and J genes are TRBV15 and TRBJ2-5, with 8 bases lining up with TRBD1. Sequencing used PBMCs from blood, obtained around 2 years after vaccination. In DNA, the CDR3 is TGTGCCACCAGCAGAGACAGGGGGCGAGAAGAGACCCAGTACTTC. Translating gives CATSRDRGREETQYF.